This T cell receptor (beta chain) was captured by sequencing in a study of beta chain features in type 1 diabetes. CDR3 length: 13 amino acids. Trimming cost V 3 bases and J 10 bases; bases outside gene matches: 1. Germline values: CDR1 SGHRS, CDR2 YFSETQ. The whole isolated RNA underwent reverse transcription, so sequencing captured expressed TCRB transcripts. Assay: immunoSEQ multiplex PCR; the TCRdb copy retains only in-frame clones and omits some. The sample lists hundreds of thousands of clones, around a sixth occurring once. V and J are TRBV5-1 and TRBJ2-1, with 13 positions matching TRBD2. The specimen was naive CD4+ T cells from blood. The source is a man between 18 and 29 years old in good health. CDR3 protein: CASSSGLAGEQFF. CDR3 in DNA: TGCGCCAGCAGCTCGGGACTAGCGGGAGAGCAGTTCTTC.